The TCR beta chain under discussion was sequenced for a study of shared clonotypes between healthy human individuals (dated by TCRdb to about 2020). Looking at the study overall: The cohort comprised a couple of women and a few men aged 18 to 49 years. For each donor, three plates each were used for CD4 naive and CD4 memory, two plates were used for CD8 naive, and one plate was used for CD8 memory. To estimate repertoire size and how much clonotypes are shared between individuals, the study performed deep sequencing of blood TCR repertoires from five healthy adults. Different laboratories and diverse techniques were used to prepare libraries and sequence TCR repertoires, to increase sequencing depth and limit assay-specific biases. Per donor, leukapheresis produced somewhere between about 0.85 and 9.5 billion PBMCs. The full study reports these points: About 4.5% of naive CD4, 3.5% of naive CD8, roughly 2.4% of memory CD4, and about 0.4% of memory CD8 clonotypes were shared across a few donors. Because the study included only a small number of donors, the genetic and exposure-history diversity represented was limited. Higher generation probabilities were observed for clonotypes shared by all four sorted-subset donors than for non-shared clonotypes. Estimated clonotype richness was generally larger for naive than for memory subsets. Incomplete sequencing was indicated by rarefaction of sorted-subset datasets, despite the large sequencing depth. Sampling was limited to blood, and TCR repertoires in tissue likely differ from TCR repertoires in blood. Based on pairwise subsampling, the degree of clonotype sharing among donors was expected to be affected by sequencing depth.

CD8 naive samples were obtained by positive selection for CCR7 among CD45RO-negative cells, yielding a CD45RA+CCR7+ population from which TemRA cells were excluded. The donors were healthy, HIV-negative adults who had no recently reported acute infections or vaccinations. Every donor was a Caucasian adult residing in Nashville, Tennessee, USA. Blood was collected by leukapheresis, and PBMCs were isolated by Ficoll-Histopaque density gradient centrifugation and then cryopreserved in liquid nitrogen vapor phase. Analytical flow cytometry was used to check the purity and quantity of every magnetically sorted T cell population. From each sorted fraction, genomic DNA was isolated and quantified by UV absorbance on a Nanodrop 2000c. Including cysteine and phenylalanine, the CDR3 has 15 amino acids. The entry retains the CDR3 DNA only, 45 bases that are in frame from base 1. V is trimmed back by 6 bases and J by 10 bases, and the junction contains 12 bases that no gene match accounts for. Via the germline V gene, CDR1 is SNHLY and CDR2 FYNNEI.

TCR CDR3 regions were amplified from genomic DNA by multiplex PCR using the deep immunoSEQ assay. Extracted genomic DNA from each cell subset was distributed evenly across all wells of several immunoSEQ 96-well plates, and each plate was treated as a replicate. For sorted subsets, each replicate PCR was loaded with about 0.2 ug genomic DNA, equivalent to some 31,000 T cell genomes. Purified libraries were measured with a Qubit 3.0 fluorometer, size-checked on a Bioanalyzer 2100, and measured again with the KAPA Library Quantification kit. Every immunoSEQ 96-well plate was sequenced on a separate single-read 150-cycle Illumina NextSeq 550 flow cell. The published analysis was carried out like this. Because the immunoSEQ output included only junctional sequences and no quality scores, the filtering could not be the same as the filtering used for full-length reads. To assign V/J genes and CDR3, sequences were annotated using PyIR, a Python wrapper for IgBLAST v1.9, with IMGT germline references. Reads were filtered out if the reads had weak V/J assignments (E-value above 1e-6), no CDR3, stop codons, out-of-frame junctions, or ambiguous translated residues. V3J clonotypes were defined as sequences sharing an identical inferred V gene, J gene, and CDR3 amino acid sequence. Percentage overlap between repertoires was computed as shared unique clonotypes divided by the size of the smaller repertoire. Repertoire richness was assessed with RTK rarefaction, the Chao1 estimator, and Recon v2.1 estimates of unobserved clonotypes. Generation probabilities were computed with OLGA for all TCRbeta clonotypes obtained by the gDNA method from several donors. TCRdb carries this immuneACCESS record with in-frame sequences only. Its versions omit some clonotypes, under half of them owing to an unresolved V gene in the studies checked, with the rest unexplained. That table supplies the V and J calls and clone size; D and trimming were determined from the DNA. Counted in this sample were some 2 million clones; roughly 94% of them appeared once. The ten largest make up about 1.1% of the sample.

A word on this clone: The antigen it binds to is not known. No much larger clonotype is one base removed from it; base qualities were not supplied.

The clonotype originates from a man aged 18 to 29 in good health. The chain is encoded by TRBV2 joined to TRBJ1-6, and 7 bases in between align with TRBD1. The source material was naive CD8+ T cells sorted from blood. The cell subset or site label, as the study defines it: CD45RA+CCR7+. The CDR3 here reads CASRDSGGGSSPLHF. The nucleotide sequence reads TGTGCCAGCAGGGACTCAGGGGGTGGAAGCTCACCCCTCCACTTT. When the CDR3 is completed using the reference TRBV2 and TRBJ1-6 genes on either side, the full variable domain is EPEVTQTPSHQVTQMGQEVILRCVPISNHLYFYWYRQILGQKVEFLVSFYNNEISEKSEIFDDQFSVERPDGSNFTLKIRSTKLEDSAMYFCASRDSGGGSSPLHFGNGTRLTVT.